The next 20 T cell receptor beta chains were all read from a single sample in a study of early T cells in non-severe SARS-CoV-2 infection. TCRdb processed the 5' RACE reads anew with MiXCR; each CDR3 protein has one entry. The data show fewer than 30,000 distinct CDR3 sequences, less than 6.5% seen once. The specimen was whole blood. The receptor source for this set is an adult who was a healthcare worker with PCR-confirmed SARS-CoV-2 infection or an uninfected control (not recorded which).

For the CDR3, the DNA is TGTGCCAGCAGTTACCTCCCCGGGGGGGGGCGAGGCACAGATACGCAGTATTTT. This codes for CASSYLPGGGRGTDTQYF. The V gene is TRBV6-5, the J gene TRBJ2-3; 8 nucleotides agree with TRBD2. V trimming: 2 bases; J trimming: 1 base; junction bases outside the gene matches: 11. The CDR3 has 18 amino acids. Germline CDR1 MNHEY, CDR2 SVGAGI.

The sample holds many counts of this clonotype. The chain uses TRBV5-1 and TRBJ2-7; 8 bases line up with TRBD1. Germline V gene sequence: CDR1 SGHRS, CDR2 YFSETQ. With V trimmed by 2 bases and J by 4 bases, 2 bases remained unmatched. The CDR3 totals 13 residues. CDR3 nucleotide sequence: TGCGCCAGCAGCTTACACAGGGGGTACGAGCAGTACTTC. It specifies CASSLHRGYEQYF.

This clonotype is medium-sized. This chain links TRBV9 with TRBJ2-1; TRBD1 might be the D (5 bases). Germline CDR1 SGDLS, CDR2 YYNGEE. Trimming took off 2 bases at V and 8 bases at J, with 11 bases between the two ends. This CDR3 comprises 13 residues. Here the CDR3 reads CASSVDAQDEQFF. The CDR3 nucleotides read TGTGCCAGCAGCGTGGACGCACAGGATGAGCAGTTCTTC.

This clonotype was counted once. The chain has TRBV12-3 or TRBV12-4 and TRBJ1-1; the D is unclear. Trimming took off 7 bases at V and 4 bases at J, with 7 bases between the two ends. This CDR3 spans 11 amino acids. DNA of the CDR3: TGTGCCAGCACCCCAGTCACTGAAGCTTTCTTT. This sequence encodes CASTPVTEAFF.

This clonotype occurred many times. The rearrangement joins TRBV11-2 to TRBJ2-7; 7 nucleotides match TRBD1. The J segment lost 5 bases and the V segment lost 3 bases, leaving 10 bases of the junction unmatched. Per the germline V gene, CDR1 is SGHAT and CDR2 is FQNNGV. The CDR3 is 15 residues long. The CDR3 spells CASSLADRITDEQYF. Written as DNA, the CDR3 is TGTGCCAGCAGCTTGGCGGACAGGATAACCGACGAGCAGTACTTC.

This clonotype is judged medium-sized (0.01 to 0.1%). This chain uses TRBV11-2 with TRBJ2-3; D is ambiguous. This CDR3 is built from 12 residues. Germline CDR1 reads SGHAT; CDR2 reads FQNNGV. V shed 5 bases and J shed 10 bases, with 13 bases lying between them. CDR3 in amino acids: CASSVASLAQYF. CDR3 DNA: TGTGCCAGCAGCGTCGCTAGTTTGGCGCAGTATTTT.

The chain has TRBV6-1 and TRBJ1-1, with TRBD1 matching 9 bases. V lost 2 bases and J lost 3; bases outside the gene matches: 1. The CDR3 extends over 14 amino acids. Looked up from germline, CDR1 is MNHNS and CDR2 is SASEGT. The CDR3 sequence: CASSERDRDTEAFF. The CDR3 DNA reads as TGTGCCAGCAGTGAACGGGACAGGGACACTGAAGCTTTCTTT.

This clonotype has at least ten counts. The chain uses TRBV6-6 and TRBJ2-7; no clear D. Germline CDR1 is MNHNY and CDR2 is SVGAGI (reference sequence). The CDR3 consists of 12 residues. V dropped 6 bases and J dropped 6 bases, with 12 bases sitting between them. CDR3 sequence (DNA): TGTGCCAGCAGCGGCATTTTCCCCGAGCAGTACTTC. Translated, it gives CASSGIFPEQYF.

With respect to this clonotype: A single base separates this from a much larger clone, so it may be a read error. The V call is TRBV29-1, the J call TRBJ2-2; TRBD2 matches 11 bases. The V and J ends lost 6 bases and 9 bases, in that order; junction bases with no gene match: 6. This CDR3 region has 13 residues. Germline V lookup: CDR1 SQVTM, CDR2 ANQGSEA. The DNA for the CDR3 is TGCAGCGTCGTAGCGGGGGGGACCAGGGAGCTGTTTTTT. It specifies CSVVAGGTRELFF.

This sequence joins TRBV3-1 and TRBJ1-2; D call uncertain. The V end was cut by 0 bases, the J end by 6 bases, with 14 bases between. Germline loops: CDR1 LGHDT, CDR2 YNNKEL (reference sequence). CDR3 length: 15 amino acids. The CDR3: CASSQDRRADNGYTF. The CDR3 nucleotides are TGTGCCAGCAGCCAAGATCGGAGGGCAGATAATGGCTACACCTTC.

There are many counts of this clonotype. The V and J genes are TRBV29-1 and TRBJ2-7; TRBD1 matches at 10 bases. Germline loops: CDR1 SQVTM, CDR2 ANQGSEA. Trimming removed 3 bases from V and 0 bases from J; junction bases left unmatched: 2. The CDR3 contains 14 residues. The CDR3 DNA follows: TGCAGCGTTGAGGGGACAGGGGTCTCCTACGAGCAGTACTTC. It encodes CSVEGTGVSYEQYF.

The genes are TRBV29-1 and TRBJ2-7; the D gene is possibly TRBD2 (5 bases). Germline assignment: CDR1 SQVTM and CDR2 ANQGSEA. The CDR3 spans 13 residues. Trimming shortened V by 4 bases and J by 0 bases, and 10 bases separated the two germline ends. CDR3 coding DNA: TGCAGCGTTGCGTCGCGGGTCTCCTACGAGCAGTACTTC. This sequence encodes CSVASRVSYEQYF.

In this sample, this clonotype turned up many times. The J gene is TRBJ2-2, the V gene TRBV4-1; TRBD2 agrees at 13 bases. V lost 4 bases and J lost 1; bases outside the gene matches: 6. CDR3 size: 18 residues. Germline V gives CDR1 MGHRA, CDR2 YSYEKL. CDR3 coding DNA: TGCGCCAGCAGCCCCTCTAGGACTAGCGGGGGGAACACCGGGGAGCTGTTTTTT. Amino acid sequence: CASSPSRTSGGNTGELFF.

This clonotype was seen at least ten times. V usage is TRBV18 and J usage is TRBJ2-3; no reliable D call. The CDR3 has 12 amino acids. CDR1 is KGHSH and CDR2 is LQKENI in the germline V gene. V lost 2 bases to trimming and J lost 9 bases, with 9 bases between them. In DNA form, the CDR3 reads TGTGCCAGCTCACCAAGTACTAAGACGCAGTATTTT. This codes for CASSPSTKTQYF.

This clonotype was seen repeatedly, ten times or more. The chain employs TRBV27 and TRBJ2-1; 7 nucleotides match TRBD1. In germline, CDR1 is MNHEY, CDR2 SMNVEV (reference sequence). The CDR3 is 15 amino acids. The junction had 3 bases not matched to a gene; V was cut back by 4 bases and J by 0 bases. The DNA for the CDR3 is TGTGCCAGCAGTTCCGGGACAGTCTCCTACAATGAGCAGTTCTTC. Residues: CASSSGTVSYNEQFF.

This clonotype was found a few times. V gene TRBV6-1 combines with J gene TRBJ1-5, with 7 bases aligning to TRBD1. This CDR3 contains 13 residues. Germline V CDR1 and CDR2: MNHNS, SASEGT. V shed 10 bases and J 11 bases; nucleotides not matched to a gene: 14. CDR3 in amino acids: CATSGTASYAQHF. CDR3 nucleotide sequence: TGTGCCACCTCCGGGACAGCCTCTTATGCCCAGCATTTT.

In the case of this clonotype: A read error is possible here, since a much larger clone lies one base away. The genes are TRBV6-2 or TRBV6-3 and TRBJ2-7, with 9 bases identical to TRBD2. This CDR3 has 16 amino acids. V was pared by 5 bases and J by 0 bases, with 8 bases of the junction left unmatched. The germline V gene encodes CDR1 MNHEY and CDR2 SVGEGT. The CDR3 is CASSMSGLATSYEQYF. In DNA, the CDR3 is TGTGCCAGCAGTATGTCGGGACTAGCTACCTCCTACGAGCAGTACTTC.

This clonotype has at least ten counts. The chain couples TRBV11-2 to TRBJ2-7; D unclear. Trimming removed 2 bases at V and 0 bases at J, with 8 bases between. Germline V gene sequence: CDR1 SGHAT, CDR2 FQNNGV. The CDR3 totals 14 residues. The CDR3 sequence is CASSLRGTSYEQYF. CDR3 nucleotides: TGTGCCAGCAGCTTACGAGGAACCTCCTACGAGCAGTACTTC.

This clonotype was observed many times. This chain joins TRBV6-5 and TRBJ2-3; 9 nucleotides align to TRBD2. CDR3 length equals 16 residues. Per the germline V gene, CDR1 is MNHEY and CDR2 is SVGAGI. The trim removed 3 bases at V and 6 bases at J, leaving 10 bases unmatched. CDR3 loop: CASSYSRAGGRDTQYF. As DNA, the CDR3 is TGTGCCAGCAGTTATAGCAGAGCGGGGGGCAGGGATACGCAGTATTTT.

A few counts support this clonotype. The chain carries TRBV18 and TRBJ1-1, with a possible D match to TRBD1 (6 bases). Between the trimmed V and J ends, which lost 0 bases and 0 bases, there was a span of 14 bases. The germline gives CDR1 KGHSH, CDR2 LQKENI. There are 17 residues in the CDR3. CDR3 sequence reads: CASSPPGRGTMNTEAFF. Here the CDR3 DNA reads TGTGCCAGCTCACCACCGGGCAGGGGCACCATGAACACTGAAGCTTTCTTT.